The clone carrying this T cell receptor (beta chain) was seen a handful of times. Enrolment of Seattle patients took place during active infection, and they were followed longitudinally. Authors' data handling: Amplified reference gene primers provided the basis for estimating nucleated cell counts. Here immunoSEQ multiplex PCR was the method, and the copy in TCRdb shows in-frame clones only, minus some. V, J and clone size are taken as reported in that table, and D and trimming were inferred from the DNA itself. Of some 330,000 clones in the sample, around nine tenths are singletons; the top ten hold about 1.7%. The data were taken from a study of blood T cell repertoires in COVID-19. Study information: Samples of COVID-19 (acute and convalescent) were obtained from the United States, Italy and Spain. The cDNA or gDNA used as material had been derived from T cells, B-cell-depleted T cells, or PBMCs.

CDR3 length: 14 residues. V lost 6 bases to trimming and J lost 7 bases; unmatched junction nucleotides: 6. Per the germline V gene, CDR1 is SEHNR and CDR2 is FQNEAQ (reference sequence). Material: peripheral blood. This chain links TRBV7-9 with TRBJ1-4; the match to TRBD1 covers 9 bases. The source of this sequence is a woman aged 25 to 45 with COVID-19, enrolled during active disease. The DNA of the CDR3 is TGTGCCAGCAGACCCGGGACAGGGAGTGAAAAACTGTTTTTT. Protein sequence: CASRPGTGSEKLFF.